This T cell receptor (beta chain) was obtained from a study of Ad26.COV2.S vaccination and SARS-CoV-2 variants. Study details: Enrolled in COV1001, the donor was in the Ad26.COV2.S trial arm, which received the vaccine. Study-wide findings and caveats: Vaccine and placebo recipients had similar non-spike TCR breadth.

Concerning this clone itself: The antigen is not known.

With 0 bases removed from V and 1 base from J, the gap between germline ends came to 7 bases. This CDR3 has 14 amino acids. The germline CDR1 and CDR2 sequences are SGDLS and YYNGEE. Generated by immunoSEQ multiplex PCR, the TCRdb table keeps only in-frame clones and is missing some. The repertoire holds approximately 280,000 clones, with approximately 89% as singletons. The treatment here: approximately 18 received Ad26.COV2.S at low or high dose, single or two shots; roughly five received placebo; per-sample allocation not given. Samples analyzed were those drawn on day 63 after the first vaccine or placebo injection.

This specimen was peripheral blood, taken in a trial of Ad26.COV2.S vaccine versus placebo. The V gene is TRBV9, the J gene TRBJ1-2; perhaps TRBD1 as D (5 bases). This clonotype was obtained from a person aged 18-60 years who received the Ad26.COV2.S COVID-19 vaccine or a placebo. CDR3 in amino acids: CASSVADSNYGYTF. For the CDR3, the DNA is TGTGCCAGCAGCGTAGCCGACAGTAACTATGGCTACACCTTC. The entire variable domain, with the rest obtained from reference TRBV9 and TRBJ1-2, is as follows: DSGVTQTPKHLITATGQRVTLRCSPRSGDLSVYWYQQSLDQGLQFLIQYYNGEERAKGNILERFSAQQFPDLHSELNLSSLELGDSALYFCASSVADSNYGYTFGSGTRLTVV.